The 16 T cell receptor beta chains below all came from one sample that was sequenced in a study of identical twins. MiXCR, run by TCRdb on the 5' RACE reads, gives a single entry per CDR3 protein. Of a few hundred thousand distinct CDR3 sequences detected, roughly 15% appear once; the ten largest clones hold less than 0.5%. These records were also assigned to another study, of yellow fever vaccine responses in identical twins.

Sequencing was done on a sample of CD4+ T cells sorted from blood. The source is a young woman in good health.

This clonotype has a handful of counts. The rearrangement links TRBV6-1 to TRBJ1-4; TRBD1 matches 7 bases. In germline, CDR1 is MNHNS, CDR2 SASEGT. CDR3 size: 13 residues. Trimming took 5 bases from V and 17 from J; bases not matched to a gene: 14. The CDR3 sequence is CASSQQGKGGLFF. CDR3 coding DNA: TGTGCCAGCAGTCAACAGGGGAAGGGAGGTCTTTTTTTT.

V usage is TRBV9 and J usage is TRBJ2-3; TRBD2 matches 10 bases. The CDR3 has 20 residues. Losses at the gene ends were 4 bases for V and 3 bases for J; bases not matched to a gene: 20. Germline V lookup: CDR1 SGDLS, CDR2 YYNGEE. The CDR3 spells CASSPRGIAGGASGTDTQYF. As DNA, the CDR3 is TGTGCCAGCAGCCCCCGGGGGATAGCGGGAGGAGCATCGGGAACAGATACGCAGTATTTT.

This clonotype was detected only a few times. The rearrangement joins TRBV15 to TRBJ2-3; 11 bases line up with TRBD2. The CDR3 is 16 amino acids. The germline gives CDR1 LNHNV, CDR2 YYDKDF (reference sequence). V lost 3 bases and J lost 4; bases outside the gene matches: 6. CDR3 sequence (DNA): TGTGCCACCAGCAGCCCGGGACTAGCGGTTTCAGATACGCAGTATTTT. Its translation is CATSSPGLAVSDTQYF.

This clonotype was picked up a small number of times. The CDR3 region has the DNA TGTGCCAGCACCCAGAGGGGGGGAGGGACCTACAATGAGCAGTTCTTC. It encodes CASTQRGGGTYNEQFF. The chain is built from TRBV7-9 and TRBJ2-1, with D tentatively TRBD2 (7 bases). Germline loops: CDR1 SEHNR, CDR2 FQNEAQ (reference sequence). V shed 7 bases and J shed 2 bases, with 18 bases lying between them. This CDR3 region has 16 residues.

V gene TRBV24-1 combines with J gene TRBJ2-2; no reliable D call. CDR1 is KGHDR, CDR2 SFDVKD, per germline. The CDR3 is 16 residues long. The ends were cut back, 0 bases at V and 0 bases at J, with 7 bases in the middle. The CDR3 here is CATSDLRLSNTGELFF. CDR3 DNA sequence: TGTGCCACCAGTGATTTGAGGCTTTCGAACACCGGGGAGCTGTTTTTT.

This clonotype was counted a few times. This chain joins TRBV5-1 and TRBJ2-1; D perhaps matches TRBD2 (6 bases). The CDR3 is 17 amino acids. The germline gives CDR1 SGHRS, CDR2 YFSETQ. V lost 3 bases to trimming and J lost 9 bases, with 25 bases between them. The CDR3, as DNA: TGCGCCAGCAGCTCGGGAGTTGGAATGGGAAACTTCATTGAGCAGTTCTTC. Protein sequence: CASSSGVGMGNFIEQFF.

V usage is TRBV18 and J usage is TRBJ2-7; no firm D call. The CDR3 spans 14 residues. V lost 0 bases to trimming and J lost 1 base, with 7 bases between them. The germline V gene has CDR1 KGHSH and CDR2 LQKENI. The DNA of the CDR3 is TGTGCCAGCTCACCACCGAGGCTTTCCTACGAGCAGTACTTC. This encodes CASSPPRLSYEQYF.

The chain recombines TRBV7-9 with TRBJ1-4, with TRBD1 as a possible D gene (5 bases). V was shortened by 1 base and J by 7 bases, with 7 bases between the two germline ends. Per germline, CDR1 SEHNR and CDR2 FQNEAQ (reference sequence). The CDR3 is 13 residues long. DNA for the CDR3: TGTGCCAGCAGCTTAGGGACACCTGAAAAACTGTTTTTT. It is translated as CASSLGTPEKLFF.

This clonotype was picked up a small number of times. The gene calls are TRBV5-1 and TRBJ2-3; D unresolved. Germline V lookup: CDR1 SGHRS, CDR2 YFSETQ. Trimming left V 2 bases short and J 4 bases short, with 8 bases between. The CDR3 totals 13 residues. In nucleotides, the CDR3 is TGCGCCAGCAGCTTCAGGACGGCAGATACGCAGTATTTT. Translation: CASSFRTADTQYF.

CDR3 DNA: TGTGCCAGCAGCCAAAGTGGAGGTCGGGGTACGCAGTATTTT. Its protein is CASSQSGGRGTQYF. The V and J genes are TRBV6-1 and TRBJ2-3, with TRBD2 as a possible D gene (5 bases). The germline gives CDR1 MNHNS, CDR2 SASEGT. The CDR3 is 14 residues long. The V end was cut by 6 bases, the J end by 8 bases, with 18 bases between.

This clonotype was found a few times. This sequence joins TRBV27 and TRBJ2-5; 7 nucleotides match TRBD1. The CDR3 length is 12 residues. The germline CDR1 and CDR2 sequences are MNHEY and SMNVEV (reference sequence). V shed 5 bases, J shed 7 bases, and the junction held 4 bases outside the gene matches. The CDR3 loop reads CASSTGTATQYF. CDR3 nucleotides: TGTGCCAGCAGTACTGGGACAGCGACCCAGTACTTC.

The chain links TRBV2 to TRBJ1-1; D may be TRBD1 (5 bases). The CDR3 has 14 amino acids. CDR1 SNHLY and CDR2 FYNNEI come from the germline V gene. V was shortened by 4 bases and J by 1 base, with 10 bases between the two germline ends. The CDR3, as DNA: TGTGCCAGCAGTGTTTTCCAGGGGAACACTGAAGCTTTCTTT. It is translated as CASSVFQGNTEAFF.

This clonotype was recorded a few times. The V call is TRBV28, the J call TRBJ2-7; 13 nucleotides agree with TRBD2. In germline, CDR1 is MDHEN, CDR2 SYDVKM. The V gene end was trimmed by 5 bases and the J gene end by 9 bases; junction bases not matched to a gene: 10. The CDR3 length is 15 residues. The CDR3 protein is CASSPQGTSGKVQYF. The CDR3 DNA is TGTGCCAGCAGTCCCCAGGGGACTAGCGGGAAGGTGCAGTACTTC.

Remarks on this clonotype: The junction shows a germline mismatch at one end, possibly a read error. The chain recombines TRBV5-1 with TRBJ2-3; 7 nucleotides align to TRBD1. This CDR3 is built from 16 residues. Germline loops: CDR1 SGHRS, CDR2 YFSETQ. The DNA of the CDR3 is TGCGCCAGCGGCTTAGGGGGACAGAGCCTCACAGATACGCAGTATTTT. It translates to CASGLGGQSLTDTQYF. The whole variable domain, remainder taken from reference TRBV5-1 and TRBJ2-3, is KAGVTQTPRYLIKTRGQQVTLSCSPISGHRSVSWYQQTPGQGLQFLFEYFSETQRNKGNFPGRFSGRQFSNSRSEMNVSTLELGDSALYLCASGLGGQSLTDTQYFGPGTRLTVL.

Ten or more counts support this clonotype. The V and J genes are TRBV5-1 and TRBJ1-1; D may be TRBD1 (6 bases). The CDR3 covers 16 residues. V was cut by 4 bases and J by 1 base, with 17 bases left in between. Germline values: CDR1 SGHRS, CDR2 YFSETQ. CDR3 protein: CASSPRDTKKNTEAFF. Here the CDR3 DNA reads TGCGCCAGCAGCCCCCGGGACACTAAAAAGAACACTGAAGCTTTCTTT.

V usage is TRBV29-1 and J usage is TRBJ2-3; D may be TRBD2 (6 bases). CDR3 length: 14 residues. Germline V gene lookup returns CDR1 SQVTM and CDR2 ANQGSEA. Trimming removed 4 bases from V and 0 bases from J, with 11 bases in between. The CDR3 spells CSVGSGASTDTQYF. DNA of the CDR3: TGCAGCGTTGGGTCGGGAGCCAGCACAGATACGCAGTATTTT.